Listed below are T cell receptor beta chains from one sample, sequenced in a study of cytomegalovirus exposure and HLA in healthy donors. The table came from immunoSEQ multiplex PCR; TCRdb's copy has only in-frame clones and leaves some out. Of about 170,000 clones listed, roughly 80% are singletons. The specimen sequenced was PBMCs. These receptors were obtained from a female donor in good health and CMV-seronegative. Both conserved end residues are part of each CDR3. A clone size is listed for some rows: how often the clone was seen (once, few, many), or a class if it is expanded.

.,TRBV30,CAWSDQANQPQHF
once,TRBV7-3,CASSLVGGGNEQFF
.,TRBV5-6,CASSQQMNTEAFF
.,TRBV18,CASSPEGPDSPLHF
.,TRBV7-9,CASSPGYGGTDTQYF
.,TRBV5-6,CASSFNSYEQYF
.,TRBV15,CATSTLAGGETQYF
few,TRBV7-2,CASSLALAGGTYEQYF
few,TRBV7-9,CASSFGGNTEAFF
.,TRBV9,CASSVGLGSGNTIYF
.,TRBV30,CAWSVFLGRRKNTGELFF
few,TRBV27,CASSSSGPLSYEQYF
.,TRBV30,CAWTPGVREKLFF
.,TRBV18,CASSPDRDTFYGYTF
.,TRBV20-1,CSASTTDTQYF
.,TRBV5-8,CASIPKGQVNYGYTF
.,TRBV5-5,CASSLSGWGSGANVLTF
few,TRBV25-1,CASSAHGSSYEQYF
.,TRBV5-1,CASSFDRGHYEQYF
.,TRBV29-1,CSIDRGGDEAFF
.,TRBV11-2,CASSSRFSSGQAPQETQYF
.,TRBV5-4,CASSPSSGGRGNEQFF
.,TRBV6-5,CASSYYGQGGGSPLHF
.,TRBV14,CASSQDLGDYNEQFF
few,TRBV11-3,CASSLVGGEETQYF
.,TRBV28,CASSWEGNYGYTF
once,TRBV7-2,CASSFIQPQHF
.,TRBV5-1,CASSTAGTSGASQETQYF
.,TRBV4-2,CASSQGESGRRGETQYF
once,TRBV5-6,CASSLRLTSSYNEQFF
.,TRBV5-1,CASSFQSGGAYEQYF
.,TRBV4-1,CASSLGGVDIQYF
.,TRBV7-8,CASSPSQVEGYTF
.,TRBV19,CASSIIGQGSNQPQHF
.,TRBV5-1,CASSWETGKSPTNEKLFF
.,TRBV29-1,CSVDSGGYTEAFF
.,TRBV7-3,CASSPQRVGFQETQYF
few,TRBV7-9,CASSPDNSYQPQHF
.,TRBV25-1,CASSPTLAGESYEQYF
.,TRBV6-5,CASRYDRGTGELFF
.,TRBV2,CASRWGLEETQYF
.,TRBV5-1,CASSDFVAGGRQTQYF
few,TRBV30,CAWSGSVFGYNSPLHF
.,TRBV9,CASSVGSGRGLSYGYTF
.,TRBV5-1,CASSLGDRAGRPQHF
.,TRBV30,CAWSSGSSDQPQHF
.,TRBV7-6,CASSSTLAGGTDTQYF
.,TRBV10-1,CASSEWGGGTGELFF